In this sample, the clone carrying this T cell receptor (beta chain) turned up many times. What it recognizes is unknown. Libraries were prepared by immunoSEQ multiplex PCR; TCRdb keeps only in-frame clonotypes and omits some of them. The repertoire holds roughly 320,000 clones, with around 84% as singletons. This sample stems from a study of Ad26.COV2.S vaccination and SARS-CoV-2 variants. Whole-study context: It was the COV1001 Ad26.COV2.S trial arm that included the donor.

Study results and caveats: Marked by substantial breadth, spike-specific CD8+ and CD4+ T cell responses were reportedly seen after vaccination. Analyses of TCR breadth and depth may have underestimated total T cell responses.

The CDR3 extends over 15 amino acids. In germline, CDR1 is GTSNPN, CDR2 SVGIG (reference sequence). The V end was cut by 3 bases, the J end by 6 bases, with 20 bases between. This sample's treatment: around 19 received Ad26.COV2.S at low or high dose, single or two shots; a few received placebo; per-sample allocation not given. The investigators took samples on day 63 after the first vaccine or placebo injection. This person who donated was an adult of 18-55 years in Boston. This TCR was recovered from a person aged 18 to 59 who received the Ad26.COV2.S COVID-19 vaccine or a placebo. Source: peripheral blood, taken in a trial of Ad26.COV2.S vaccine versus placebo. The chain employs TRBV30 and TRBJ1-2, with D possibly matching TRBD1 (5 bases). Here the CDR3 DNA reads TGTGCCTGGAGCGTTGGGGCCAAAGGAGGTCATGGCTACACCTTC. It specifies CAWSVGAKGGHGYTF.